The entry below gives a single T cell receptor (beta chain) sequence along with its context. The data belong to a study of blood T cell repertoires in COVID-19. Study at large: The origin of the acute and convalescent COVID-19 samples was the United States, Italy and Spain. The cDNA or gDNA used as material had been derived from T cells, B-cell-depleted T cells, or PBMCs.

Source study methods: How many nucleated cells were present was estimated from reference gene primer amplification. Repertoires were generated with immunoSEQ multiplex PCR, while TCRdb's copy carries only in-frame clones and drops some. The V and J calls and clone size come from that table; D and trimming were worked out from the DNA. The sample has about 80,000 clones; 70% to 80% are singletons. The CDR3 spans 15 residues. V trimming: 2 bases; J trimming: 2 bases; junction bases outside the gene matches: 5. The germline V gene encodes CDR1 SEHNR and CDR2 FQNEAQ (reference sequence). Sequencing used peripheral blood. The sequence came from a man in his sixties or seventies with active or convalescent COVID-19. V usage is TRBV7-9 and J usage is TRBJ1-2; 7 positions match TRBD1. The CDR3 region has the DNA TGTGCCAGCAGCTTATTTCAGGGGGACAACTATGGCTACACCTTC. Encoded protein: CASSLFQGDNYGYTF.